This TCR beta chain was profiled in a study of T cell repertoires in cytomegalovirus infection. For the study at large: Public TCR beta signatures were indicative of both CMV infection and a matching HLA type.

Germline-derived CDR1 and CDR2 are SSHAT and FNYEAQ (reference sequence). The CDR3 totals 19 residues. This clonotype was seen a handful of times. Its specificity is unknown. The junction departs from germline at one end; a sequencing error may be responsible. TCRdb independently ran MiXCR on the reads; one entry per CDR3 protein. Here the sample spans about 830,000 distinct CDR3 sequences, less than 35% being singletons. This sample comprised cultured CD8+ T cells from PBMCs, obtained from culture after CMV antigen stimulation. The receptor was isolated from a human donor in good health (CMV status not recorded). Some clones in this sample may be carry-over from other donors' samples. V is TRBV7-7 and J is TRBJ2-5, with 8 nucleotides matching TRBD1. CDR3 nucleotide sequence: TGTGCTAGCAGCTTCGGACAGGGTGTTTCTCTCGCCTCGTCGGAGACCCAGTACTTC. Translation: CASSFGQGVSLASSETQYF.